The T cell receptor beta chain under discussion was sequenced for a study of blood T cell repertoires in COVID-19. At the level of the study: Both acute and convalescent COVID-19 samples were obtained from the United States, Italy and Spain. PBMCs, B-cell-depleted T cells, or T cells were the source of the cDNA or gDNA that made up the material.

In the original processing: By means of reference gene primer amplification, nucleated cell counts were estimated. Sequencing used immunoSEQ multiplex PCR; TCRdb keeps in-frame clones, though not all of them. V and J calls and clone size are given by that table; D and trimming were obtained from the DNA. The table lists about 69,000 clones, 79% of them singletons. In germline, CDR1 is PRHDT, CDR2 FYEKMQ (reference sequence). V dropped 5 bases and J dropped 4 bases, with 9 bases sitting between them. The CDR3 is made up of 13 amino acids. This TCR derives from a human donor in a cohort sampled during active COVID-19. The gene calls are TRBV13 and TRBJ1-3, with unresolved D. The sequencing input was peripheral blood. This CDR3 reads CASSQRRGNTIYF. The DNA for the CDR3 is TGTGCCAGCAGCCAACGGCGGGGAAACACCATATATTTT.